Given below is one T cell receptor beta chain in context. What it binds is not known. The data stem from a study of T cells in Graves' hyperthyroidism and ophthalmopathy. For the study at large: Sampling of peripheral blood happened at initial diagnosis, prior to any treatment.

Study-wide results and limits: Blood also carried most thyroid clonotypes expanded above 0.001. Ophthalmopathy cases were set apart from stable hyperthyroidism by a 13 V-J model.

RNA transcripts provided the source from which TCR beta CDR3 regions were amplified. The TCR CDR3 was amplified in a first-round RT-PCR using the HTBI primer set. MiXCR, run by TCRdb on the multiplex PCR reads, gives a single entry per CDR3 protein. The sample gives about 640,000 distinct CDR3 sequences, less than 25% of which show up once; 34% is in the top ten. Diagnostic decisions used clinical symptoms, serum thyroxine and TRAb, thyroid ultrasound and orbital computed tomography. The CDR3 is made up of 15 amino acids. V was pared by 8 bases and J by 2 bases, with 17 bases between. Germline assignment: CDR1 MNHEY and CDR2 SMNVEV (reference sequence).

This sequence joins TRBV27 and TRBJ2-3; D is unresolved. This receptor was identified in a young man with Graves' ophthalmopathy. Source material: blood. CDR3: CASRHDLQDTDTQYF. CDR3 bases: TGTGCCAGCCGCCATGACTTGCAAGACACAGATACGCAGTATTTT.